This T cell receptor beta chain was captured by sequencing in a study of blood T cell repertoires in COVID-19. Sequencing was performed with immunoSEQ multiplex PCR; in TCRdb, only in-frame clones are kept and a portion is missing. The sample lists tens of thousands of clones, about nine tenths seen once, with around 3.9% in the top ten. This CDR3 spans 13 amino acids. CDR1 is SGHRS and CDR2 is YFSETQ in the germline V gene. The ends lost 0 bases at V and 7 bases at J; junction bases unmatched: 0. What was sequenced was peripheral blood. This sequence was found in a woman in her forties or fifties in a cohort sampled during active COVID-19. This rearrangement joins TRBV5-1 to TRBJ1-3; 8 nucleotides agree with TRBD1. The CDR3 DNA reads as TGCGCCAGCAGCTTGGACAGGGGGAACACCATATATTTT. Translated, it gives CASSLDRGNTIYF.